Listed below are T cell receptor beta chains from one sample, sequenced in a study of T cell repertoires in cytomegalovirus infection. One entry per CDR3 protein results from TCRdb running MiXCR on the reads. The data contain around 260,000 distinct CDR3 sequences, roughly 26% of them seen just once; the ten biggest clones take up about 15%. Input material: PBMCs. Receptors originate from a human donor in good health (CMV status not recorded). Some clones in this sample may be carry-over from other donors' samples. CDR3s include the opening cysteine and the closing phenylalanine or tryptophan. Each record gives: V gene, D gene, clone size, J gene, CDR3 DNA, CDR3 protein. The D gene is left open where the match is weak. Where a row states a size, it is once, few, many or the class of an expanded clone; other rows omit it.

v_gene: TRBV7-2; d_gene: -; abundance: many; j_gene: TRBJ2-7; CDR3nt: TGTGCCAGCAGCCCCCTCGCGGGGAGCTCCTACGAGCAGTACTTC; CDR3aa: CASSPLAGSSYEQYF
v_gene: TRBV7-2; d_gene: -; abundance: many; j_gene: TRBJ1-5; CDR3nt: TGTGCCAGCAGCCAGATGGGGGATCGGGGCAATCAGCCCCAGCATTTT; CDR3aa: CASSQMGDRGNQPQHF
v_gene: TRBV5-5; d_gene: -; abundance: few; j_gene: TRBJ2-5; CDR3nt: TGTGCCAGCACCCGCCCGGGGATGGACGAGACCCAGTACTTC; CDR3aa: CASTRPGMDETQYF
v_gene: TRBV20-1; d_gene: -; abundance: -; j_gene: TRBJ2-3; CDR3nt: TGCAGTGCTTTCGGCGGCGGGGATACGCAGTATTTT; CDR3aa: CSAFGGGDTQYF
v_gene: TRBV7-2; d_gene: TRBD2; abundance: many; j_gene: TRBJ2-4; CDR3nt: TGTGCCAGCAGCTTAGGTTTCTGGGGGGGATCTAGCGGGAGAGGGAGAGCCAAAAACATTCAGTACTTC; CDR3aa: CASSLGFWGGSSGRGRAKNIQYF
v_gene: TRBV7-6; d_gene: -; abundance: few; j_gene: TRBJ2-1; CDR3nt: TGTGCCAGCAGCTTTGGACCAAACTACAACAATGAGCAGTTCTTC; CDR3aa: CASSFGPNYNNEQFF
v_gene: TRBV11-2; d_gene: -; abundance: many; j_gene: TRBJ2-3; CDR3nt: TGTGCCAGCAGCTTAAGGGCGACTAGAGTAACCACAGATACGCAGTATTTT; CDR3aa: CASSLRATRVTTDTQYF
v_gene: TRBV12-3/TRBV12-4; d_gene: -; abundance: -; j_gene: TRBJ1-5; CDR3nt: TGTGCCAGCAGTTTGAGAGGGCTGCAGCCCCAGCATTTT; CDR3aa: CASSLRGLQPQHF
v_gene: TRBV28; d_gene: -; abundance: -; j_gene: TRBJ1-4; CDR3nt: TGTGCCAGCAGTCGACCGGCAGGTCGGGATGAAAAACTGTTTTTT; CDR3aa: CASSRPAGRDEKLFF
v_gene: TRBV6-1; d_gene: -; abundance: few; j_gene: TRBJ1-5; CDR3nt: TGTGCCAGCAAAGAAGGGGATGGGGGCAATCAGCCCCAGCATTTT; CDR3aa: CASKEGDGGNQPQHF
v_gene: TRBV7-2; d_gene: -; abundance: few; j_gene: TRBJ2-6; CDR3nt: TGTGCCAGCAGCCGTAGCATGTTGAGGTACTCTGGGGCCAACGTCCTGACTTTC; CDR3aa: CASSRSMLRYSGANVLTF
v_gene: TRBV7-2; d_gene: TRBD1; abundance: many; j_gene: TRBJ2-6; CDR3nt: TGTGCCAGCAGCCCGTACAGGGGCCTCCTTTCTGGGGCCAACGTCCTGACTTTC; CDR3aa: CASSPYRGLLSGANVLTF
v_gene: TRBV20-1; d_gene: -; abundance: -; j_gene: TRBJ2-1; CDR3nt: TGCAGTGCTAGAGCCCGGAGCGGAATCTACAATGAGCAGTTCTTC; CDR3aa: CSARARSGIYNEQFF
v_gene: TRBV3-1; d_gene: -; abundance: -; j_gene: TRBJ2-4; CDR3nt: TGTGCCAGCAGCCAAGGATGGGCGGGAAACATTCAGTACTTC; CDR3aa: CASSQGWAGNIQYF
v_gene: TRBV11-2; d_gene: -; abundance: many; j_gene: TRBJ1-1; CDR3nt: TGTGCCAGCAGCCAAACTGTAGGGGTGAGAGCTTTCTTT; CDR3aa: CASSQTVGVRAFF
v_gene: TRBV15; d_gene: TRBD1; abundance: few; j_gene: TRBJ2-1; CDR3nt: TGTGCCACCAGCATGGGACAGAATGAGCAGTTCTTC; CDR3aa: CATSMGQNEQFF
v_gene: TRBV12-3/TRBV12-4; d_gene: -; abundance: many; j_gene: TRBJ2-1; CDR3nt: TGTGCCAGCAGTTTCGGCGGGACGGTCAATGAGCAGTTCTTC; CDR3aa: CASSFGGTVNEQFF
v_gene: TRBV7-2; d_gene: TRBD2; abundance: few; j_gene: TRBJ2-7; CDR3nt: TGTGCCAGCAGCGCGGGACTAGCGGGATTCTACGAGCAGTACTTC; CDR3aa: CASSAGLAGFYEQYF
v_gene: TRBV11-2; d_gene: TRBD2; abundance: few; j_gene: TRBJ2-1; CDR3nt: TGTGCCAGCAGCTCCCGGCGGCTAGCGGGAGTCGGTGAGCAGTTCTTC; CDR3aa: CASSSRRLAGVGEQFF
v_gene: TRBV28; d_gene: -; abundance: -; j_gene: TRBJ2-7; CDR3nt: TGTGCCATACAGGGTTATCCGTACGAGCAGTACTTC; CDR3aa: CAIQGYPYEQYF
v_gene: TRBV7-2; d_gene: -; abundance: many; j_gene: TRBJ1-3; CDR3nt: TGTGCCAGCAGCCCTCTGGGCTCTGGAAACACCATATATTTT; CDR3aa: CASSPLGSGNTIYF
v_gene: TRBV18; d_gene: TRBD1; abundance: few; j_gene: TRBJ1-1; CDR3nt: TGTGCCAGCTCACTACTGGACAGGGAGACTGAAGCTTTCTTT; CDR3aa: CASSLLDRETEAFF
v_gene: TRBV6-6; d_gene: -; abundance: many; j_gene: TRBJ1-6; CDR3nt: TGTGCCAGCAGTTACTCAGGACCGAGGTCACCCCTCCACTTT; CDR3aa: CASSYSGPRSPLHF
v_gene: TRBV4-3; d_gene: TRBD1; abundance: -; j_gene: TRBJ1-2; CDR3nt: TGCGCCAGCAGCCAAGGGGACAGAATCTATGGCTACACCTTC; CDR3aa: CASSQGDRIYGYTF
v_gene: TRBV19; d_gene: -; abundance: -; j_gene: TRBJ1-1; CDR3nt: TGTGCCAGTAGAAGGGGGGACGTCCGAGGGAACACTGAAGCTTTCTTT; CDR3aa: CASRRGDVRGNTEAFF
v_gene: TRBV11-2; d_gene: -; abundance: -; j_gene: TRBJ2-6; CDR3nt: TGTGCCACCGTTCAACGGTTTTCATCCTCTGGGGCCAACGTCCTGACTTTC; CDR3aa: CATVQRFSSSGANVLTF
v_gene: TRBV20-1; d_gene: TRBD1; abundance: -; j_gene: TRBJ1-2; CDR3nt: TGCAGTGCTAGAGATCAAAGCCCGGGGACAGGGAACTATGGCTACACCTTC; CDR3aa: CSARDQSPGTGNYGYTF
v_gene: TRBV19; d_gene: -; abundance: once; j_gene: TRBJ2-1; CDR3nt: TGTGCCAGTAGTATCGAACGCCATGAGCAGTTCTTC; CDR3aa: CASSIERHEQFF
v_gene: TRBV2; d_gene: -; abundance: -; j_gene: TRBJ1-2; CDR3nt: TGTGCCAGCAGCGTGACATTGAGAACCAACTATGGCTACACCTTC; CDR3aa: CASSVTLRTNYGYTF
v_gene: TRBV7-2; d_gene: -; abundance: many; j_gene: TRBJ2-2; CDR3nt: TGTGCCAGCCCCCTTTCGACGGGGGCGAACACCGGGGAGCTGTTTTTT; CDR3aa: CASPLSTGANTGELFF
v_gene: TRBV5-6; d_gene: -; abundance: many; j_gene: TRBJ2-7; CDR3nt: TGTGCCAGCAGCATCCCCGGGACTCCCTCCTACGAGCAGTACTTC; CDR3aa: CASSIPGTPSYEQYF
v_gene: TRBV11-2; d_gene: -; abundance: few; j_gene: TRBJ2-6; CDR3nt: TGTGCCAGCAGCTATACGGGCTCTGGGGCCAACGTCCTGACTTTC; CDR3aa: CASSYTGSGANVLTF
v_gene: TRBV12-3/TRBV12-4; d_gene: -; abundance: few; j_gene: TRBJ2-7; CDR3nt: TGTGCCAGCGGGCAGGGAGGAGGAGTTTACGAGCAGTACTTC; CDR3aa: CASGQGGGVYEQYF
v_gene: TRBV20-1; d_gene: -; abundance: -; j_gene: TRBJ1-6; CDR3nt: TGCAGTGCTAGACGGGGACACCTCCAAGGATCACCCCTCCACTTT; CDR3aa: CSARRGHLQGSPLHF
v_gene: TRBV29-1; d_gene: -; abundance: few; j_gene: TRBJ1-2; CDR3nt: TGCAGCGTTGAAGGGCAGGGTAATGGCTACACCTTC; CDR3aa: CSVEGQGNGYTF
v_gene: TRBV6-2/TRBV6-3; d_gene: -; abundance: few; j_gene: TRBJ1-2; CDR3nt: TGTGCCAGCAGAGACCCTCTCACTGGCTACACCTTC; CDR3aa: CASRDPLTGYTF
v_gene: TRBV7-9; d_gene: -; abundance: -; j_gene: TRBJ1-4; CDR3nt: TGTGCCAGCAGCTCCCCTTGGAGACCTAATGAAAAACTGTTTTTT; CDR3aa: CASSSPWRPNEKLFF